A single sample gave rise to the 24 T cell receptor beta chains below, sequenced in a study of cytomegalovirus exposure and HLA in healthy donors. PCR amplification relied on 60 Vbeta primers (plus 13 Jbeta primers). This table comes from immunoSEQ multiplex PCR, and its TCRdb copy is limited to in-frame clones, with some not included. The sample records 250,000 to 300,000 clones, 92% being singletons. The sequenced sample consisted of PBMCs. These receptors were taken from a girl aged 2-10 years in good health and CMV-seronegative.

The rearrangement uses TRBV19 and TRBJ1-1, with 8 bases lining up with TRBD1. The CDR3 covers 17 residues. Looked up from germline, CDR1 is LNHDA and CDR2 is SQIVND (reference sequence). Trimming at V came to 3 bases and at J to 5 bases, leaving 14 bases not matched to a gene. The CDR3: CASSIGGRGRVGTEAFF. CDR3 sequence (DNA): TGTGCCAGTAGTATCGGGGGCAGGGGGCGCGTGGGAACTGAAGCTTTCTTT.

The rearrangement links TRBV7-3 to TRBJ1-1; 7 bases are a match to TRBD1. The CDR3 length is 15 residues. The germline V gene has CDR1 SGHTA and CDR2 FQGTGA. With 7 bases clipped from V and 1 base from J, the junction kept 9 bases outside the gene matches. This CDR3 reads CASKLDRAQNTEAFF. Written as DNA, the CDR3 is TGTGCCAGCAAACTAGACAGGGCACAGAACACTGAAGCTTTCTTT.

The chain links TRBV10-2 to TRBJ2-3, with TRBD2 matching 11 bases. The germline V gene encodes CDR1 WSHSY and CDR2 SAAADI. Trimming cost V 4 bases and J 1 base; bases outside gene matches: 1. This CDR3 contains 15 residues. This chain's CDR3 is CASSALAGGTDTQYF. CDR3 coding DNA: TGCGCCAGCAGTGCACTAGCGGGGGGCACAGATACGCAGTATTTT.

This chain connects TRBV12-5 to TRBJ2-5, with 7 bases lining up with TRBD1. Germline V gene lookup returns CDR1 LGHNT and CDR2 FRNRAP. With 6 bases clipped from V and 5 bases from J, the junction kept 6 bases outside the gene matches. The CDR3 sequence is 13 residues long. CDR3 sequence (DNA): TGTGCTAGTGGCAAACAGGGGAAGGAGACCCAGTACTTC. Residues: CASGKQGKETQYF.

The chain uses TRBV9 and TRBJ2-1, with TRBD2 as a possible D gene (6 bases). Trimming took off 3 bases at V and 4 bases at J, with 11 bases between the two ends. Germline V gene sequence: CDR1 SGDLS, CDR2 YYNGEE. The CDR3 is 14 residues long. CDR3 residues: CASSASGGYNEQFF. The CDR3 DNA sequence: TGTGCCAGCAGCGCCTCTGGGGGGTACAATGAGCAGTTCTTC.

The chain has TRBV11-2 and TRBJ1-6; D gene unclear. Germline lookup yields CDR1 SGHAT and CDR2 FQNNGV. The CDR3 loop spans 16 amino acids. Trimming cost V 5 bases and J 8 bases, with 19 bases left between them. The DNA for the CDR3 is TGTGCCAGCAGCCCATACTTGCGGGGAAAGGATTCACCCCTCCACTTT. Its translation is CASSPYLRGKDSPLHF.

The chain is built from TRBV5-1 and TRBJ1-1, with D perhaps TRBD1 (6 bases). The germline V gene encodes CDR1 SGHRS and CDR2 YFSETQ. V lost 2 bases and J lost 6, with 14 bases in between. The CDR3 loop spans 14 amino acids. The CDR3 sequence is CASSLGTPGAEAFF. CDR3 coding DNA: TGCGCCAGCAGCTTAGGGACCCCAGGGGCTGAAGCTTTCTTT.

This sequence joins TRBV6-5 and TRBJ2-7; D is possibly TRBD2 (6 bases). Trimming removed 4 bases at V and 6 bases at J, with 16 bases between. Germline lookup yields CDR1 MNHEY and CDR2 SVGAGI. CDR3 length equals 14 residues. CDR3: CASSFRLGPSEQYF. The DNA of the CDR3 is TGTGCCAGCAGTTTCCGACTAGGCCCGAGCGAGCAGTACTTC.

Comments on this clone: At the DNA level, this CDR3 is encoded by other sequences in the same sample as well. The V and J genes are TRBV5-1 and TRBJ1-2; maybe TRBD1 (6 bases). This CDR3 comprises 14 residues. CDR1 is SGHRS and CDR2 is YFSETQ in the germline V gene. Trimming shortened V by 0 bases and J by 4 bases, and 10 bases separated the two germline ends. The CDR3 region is CASSLAGGTYGYTF. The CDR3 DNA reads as TGCGCCAGCAGCTTGGCGGGGGGCACCTATGGCTACACCTTC.

The CDR3 DNA reads as TGTGCCAGCAGCTTAGCAGACAGGGGTAAAGACAATGAGCAGTTCTTC. Encoded protein: CASSLADRGKDNEQFF. The chain carries TRBV7-8 and TRBJ2-1; 8 nucleotides align to TRBD1. V was clipped by 0 bases and J by 5 bases; unmatched bases: 6. CDR1 and CDR2 from the germline V gene are SGHVS and FQNEAQ. The CDR3 extends over 16 amino acids.

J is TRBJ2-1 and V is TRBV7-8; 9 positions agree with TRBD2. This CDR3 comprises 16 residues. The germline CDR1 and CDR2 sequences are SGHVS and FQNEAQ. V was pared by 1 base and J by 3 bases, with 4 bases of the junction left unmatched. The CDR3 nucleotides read TGTGCCAGCAGCTTAGTCCTAGCGGGATACTACAATGAGCAGTTCTTC. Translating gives CASSLVLAGYYNEQFF.

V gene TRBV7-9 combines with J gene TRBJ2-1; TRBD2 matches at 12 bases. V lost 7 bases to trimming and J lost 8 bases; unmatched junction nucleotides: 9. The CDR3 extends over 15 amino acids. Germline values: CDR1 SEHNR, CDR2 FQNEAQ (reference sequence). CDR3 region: CASNPTSGRIDEQFF. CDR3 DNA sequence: TGTGCCAGCAACCCGACTAGCGGGAGAATCGATGAGCAGTTCTTC.

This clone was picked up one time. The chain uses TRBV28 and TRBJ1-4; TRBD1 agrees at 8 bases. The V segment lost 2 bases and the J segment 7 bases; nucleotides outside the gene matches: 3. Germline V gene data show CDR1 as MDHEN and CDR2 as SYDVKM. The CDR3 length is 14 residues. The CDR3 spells CASSLQGAAEKLFF. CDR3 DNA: TGTGCCAGCAGTTTACAGGGGGCGGCTGAAAAACTGTTTTTT.

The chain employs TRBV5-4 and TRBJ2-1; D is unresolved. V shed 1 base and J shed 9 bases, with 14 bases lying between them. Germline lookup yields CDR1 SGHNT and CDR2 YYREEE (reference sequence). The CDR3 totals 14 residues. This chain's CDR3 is CASSLLRPRREQFF. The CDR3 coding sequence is TGTGCCAGCAGCTTGTTGAGGCCGAGGCGTGAGCAGTTCTTC.

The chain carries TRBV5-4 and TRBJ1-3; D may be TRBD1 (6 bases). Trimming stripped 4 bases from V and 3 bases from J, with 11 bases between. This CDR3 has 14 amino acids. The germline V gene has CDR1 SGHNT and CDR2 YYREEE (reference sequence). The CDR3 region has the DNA TGTGCCAGCAGCCTAACAGGGAGTGGAAACACCATATATTTT. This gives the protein CASSLTGSGNTIYF.

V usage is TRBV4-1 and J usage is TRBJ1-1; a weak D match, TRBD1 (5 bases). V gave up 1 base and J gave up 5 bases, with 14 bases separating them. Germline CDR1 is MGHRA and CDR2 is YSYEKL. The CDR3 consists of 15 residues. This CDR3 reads CASSQGTGEGTEAFF. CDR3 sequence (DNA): TGCGCCAGCAGCCAAGGAACGGGAGAGGGGACTGAAGCTTTCTTT.

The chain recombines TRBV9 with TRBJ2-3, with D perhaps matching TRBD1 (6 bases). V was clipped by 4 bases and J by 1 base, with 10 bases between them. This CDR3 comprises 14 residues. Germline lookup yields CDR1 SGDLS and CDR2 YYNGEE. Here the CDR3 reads CASSYGTRTDTQYF. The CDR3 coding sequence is TGTGCCAGCAGCTACGGGACACGCACAGATACGCAGTATTTT.

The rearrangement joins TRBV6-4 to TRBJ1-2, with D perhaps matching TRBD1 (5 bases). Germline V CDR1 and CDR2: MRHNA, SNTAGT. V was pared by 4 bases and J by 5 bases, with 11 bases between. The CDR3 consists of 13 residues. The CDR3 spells CASSVSQGYGYTF. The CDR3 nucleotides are TGTGCCAGCAGTGTGTCTCAGGGTTATGGCTACACCTTC.

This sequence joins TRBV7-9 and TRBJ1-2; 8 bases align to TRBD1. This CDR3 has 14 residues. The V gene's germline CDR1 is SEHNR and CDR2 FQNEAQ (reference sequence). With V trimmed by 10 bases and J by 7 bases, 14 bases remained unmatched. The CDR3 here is CATVNPGQGFGYTF. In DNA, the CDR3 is TGTGCCACCGTGAACCCAGGACAGGGCTTTGGCTACACCTTC.

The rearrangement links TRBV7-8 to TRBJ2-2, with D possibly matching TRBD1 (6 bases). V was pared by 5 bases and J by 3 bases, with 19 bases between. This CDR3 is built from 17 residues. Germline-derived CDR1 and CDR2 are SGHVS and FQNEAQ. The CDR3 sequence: CASSITGMGIDTGELFF. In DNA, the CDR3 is TGTGCCAGCAGCATAACAGGGATGGGAATCGACACCGGGGAGCTGTTTTTT.

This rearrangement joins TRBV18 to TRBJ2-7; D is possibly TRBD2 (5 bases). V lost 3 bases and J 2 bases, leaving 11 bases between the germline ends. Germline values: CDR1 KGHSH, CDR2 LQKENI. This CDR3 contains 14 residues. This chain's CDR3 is CASSPERETYEQYF. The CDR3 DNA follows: TGTGCCAGCTCACCGGAGAGGGAAACCTACGAGCAGTACTTC. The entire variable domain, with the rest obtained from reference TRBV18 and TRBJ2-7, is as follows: NAGVMQNPRHLVRRRGQEARLRCSPMKGHSHVYWYRQLPEEGLKFMVYLQKENIIDESGMPKERFSAEFPKEGPSILRIQQVVRGDSAAYFCASSPERETYEQYFGPGTRLTVT.

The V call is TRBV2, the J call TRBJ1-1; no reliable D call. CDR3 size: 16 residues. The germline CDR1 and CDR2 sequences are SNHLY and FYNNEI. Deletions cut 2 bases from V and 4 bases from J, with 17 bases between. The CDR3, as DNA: TGTGCCAGCAGTGAAACTACCCTCGAAGTAGTCACTGAAGCTTTCTTT. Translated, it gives CASSETTLEVVTEAFF. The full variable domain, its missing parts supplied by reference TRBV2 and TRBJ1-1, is EPEVTQTPSHQVTQMGQEVILRCVPISNHLYFYWYRQILGQKVEFLVSFYNNEISEKSEIFDDQFSVERPDGSNFTLKIRSTKLEDSAMYFCASSETTLEVVTEAFFGQGTRLTVV.

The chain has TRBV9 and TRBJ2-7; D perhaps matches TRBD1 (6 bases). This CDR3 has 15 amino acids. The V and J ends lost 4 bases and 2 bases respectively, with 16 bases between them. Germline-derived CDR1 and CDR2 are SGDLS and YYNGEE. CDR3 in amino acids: CASSKPGTNPYEQYF. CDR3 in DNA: TGTGCCAGCAGCAAGCCCGGGACAAATCCCTACGAGCAGTACTTC.

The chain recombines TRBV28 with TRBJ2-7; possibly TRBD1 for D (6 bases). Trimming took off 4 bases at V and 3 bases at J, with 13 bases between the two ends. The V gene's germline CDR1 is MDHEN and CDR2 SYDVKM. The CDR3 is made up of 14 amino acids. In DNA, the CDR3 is TGTGCCAGCAGTTCGAATACAGGGTACTACGAGCAGTACTTC. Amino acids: CASSSNTGYYEQYF.